Shown below are 31 T cell receptor beta chains from a single sample sequenced in a study of blood T cells in healthy people across ages. Next came a second PCR, run for roughly 7 to 12 cycles, which used a sample-barcoded 5' primer along with a J-beta primer mix. TCRdb fed the 5' RACE reads into MiXCR, producing one record per CDR3 protein. The sample has 380,000 or so distinct CDR3 sequences, approximately 51% seen once. What was sequenced was blood. The receptors originated from a man aged 60 to 75 in good health.

This sequence joins TRBV27 and TRBJ1-6, with D possibly being TRBD1 (6 bases). CDR1 and CDR2 (germline): MNHEY, SMNVEV (reference sequence). V was trimmed by 2 bases and J by 0 bases, leaving 14 bases between them. This CDR3 is built from 18 residues. Written as DNA, the CDR3 is TGTGCCAGCAGTTTAGAGGGGGGCCCCCGCTCCTATAATTCACCCCTCCACTTT. Translating gives CASSLEGGPRSYNSPLHF.

The chain combines TRBV20-1 with TRBJ2-1, with D unresolved. The germline CDR1 and CDR2 sequences are DFQATT and SNEGSKA (reference sequence). V was pared by 5 bases and J by 2 bases, with 13 bases between. The CDR3 has 14 residues. The CDR3 nucleotides read TGCAGTGCTGCCGCACCACCTACCTACAATGAGCAGTTCTTC. It encodes CSAAAPPTYNEQFF.

The chain is built from TRBV30 and TRBJ2-5, with D possibly TRBD1 on 5 matching bases. The CDR3 is 14 residues long. Germline V gives CDR1 GTSNPN, CDR2 SVGIG (reference sequence). The V end lost 2 bases, the J end lost 2 bases, and 12 bases lay between the germline ends. The CDR3 sequence: CAWSPETVQETQYF. The CDR3 DNA is TGTGCCTGGAGTCCCGAGACAGTTCAAGAGACCCAGTACTTC.

V and J are TRBV5-1 and TRBJ2-5; D is unresolved. CDR1 is SGHRS, CDR2 YFSETQ, per germline. V was shortened by 2 bases and J by 1 base, with 9 bases between the two germline ends. The CDR3 covers 14 residues. DNA for the CDR3: TGCGCCAGCAGCTTTGGGGTTCCCCAAGAGACCCAGTACTTC. Residues: CASSFGVPQETQYF.

The V gene is TRBV7-9, the J gene TRBJ1-4; D is perhaps TRBD1 (6 bases). The CDR3 contains 14 residues. From germline, CDR1 is SEHNR and CDR2 FQNEAQ (reference sequence). Trimming stripped 4 bases from V and 5 bases from J, with 11 bases between. The CDR3 sequence is CASSYLGGNEKLFF. The CDR3 nucleotides are TGTGCCAGCAGCTACCTGGGGGGCAATGAAAAACTGTTTTTT.

A remark on this clonotype: A junction boundary mismatches the germline segment, possibly from a read error. This chain joins TRBV12-3 or TRBV12-4 and TRBJ2-3; possible D gene TRBD2, 6 bases. This CDR3 region has 14 residues. The DNA of the CDR3 is TGTGCCAGCAGTTTTGGGGGGAGAGCAGATGCGCAGTATTTT. It is translated as CASSFGGRADAQYF.

This rearrangement joins TRBV29-1 to TRBJ2-4; D possibly corresponds to TRBD1 (6 bases). Looked up from germline, CDR1 is SQVTM and CDR2 is ANQGSEA. This CDR3 region has 12 residues. Trimming removed 4 bases from V and 8 bases from J, with 12 bases in between. The CDR3 is CSVGEQGDIQYF. CDR3 DNA sequence: TGCAGCGTTGGGGAACAGGGAGACATTCAGTACTTC.

This clonotype occurred many times. The V and J genes are TRBV3-1 and TRBJ2-5; tentatively, D is TRBD1 (6 bases). CDR3 size: 14 residues. V lost 9 bases to trimming and J lost 4 bases, with 18 bases between them. CDR1 LGHDT and CDR2 YNNKEL come from the germline V gene (reference sequence). The CDR3 region has the DNA TGTGCCAGTTCTGCAACAGGGATAGGAGAGACCCAGTACTTC. Translating gives CASSATGIGETQYF.

This chain uses TRBV28 with TRBJ2-6; D is possibly TRBD1 (6 bases). Germline V lookup: CDR1 MDHEN, CDR2 SYDVKM. This CDR3 spans 15 amino acids. V was pared by 6 bases and J by 0 bases, with 9 bases between. CDR3 sequence reads: CASRGADSGANVLTF. In DNA form, the CDR3 reads TGTGCCAGCAGGGGGGCCGACTCTGGGGCCAACGTCCTGACTTTC. The variable domain in full, with the rest retrieved from reference TRBV28 and TRBJ2-6, is DVKVTQSSRYLVKRTGEKVFLECVQDMDHENMFWYRQDPGLGLRLIYFSYDVKMKEKGDIPEGYSVSREKKERFSLILESASTNQTSMYLCASRGADSGANVLTFGAGSRLTVL.

This clonotype came up once. The V gene is TRBV7-8, the J gene TRBJ2-7, with D perhaps TRBD2 (7 bases). CDR1 is SGHVS, CDR2 FQNEAQ, per germline. The CDR3 sequence is 17 residues long. With 8 bases removed from V and 10 bases from J, the gap between germline ends came to 33 bases. CDR3: CASVNGGQTTLQETQYF. CDR3 coding DNA: TGTGCCAGCGTCAACGGGGGGCAGACTACCCTTCAAGAGACTCAGTACTTC.

The rearrangement joins TRBV7-8 to TRBJ2-7; TRBD2 might be the D (5 bases). This CDR3 is built from 17 residues. Deletions cut 5 bases from V and 1 base from J, with 21 bases between. Germline V gene sequence: CDR1 SGHVS, CDR2 FQNEAQ. This chain's CDR3 is CASSRGGSAGLSYEQYF. CDR3 coding DNA: TGTGCCAGCAGCCGCGGTGGGTCCGCGGGCCTTTCCTACGAGCAGTACTTC.

This chain uses TRBV11-2 with TRBJ2-5; tentative D call: TRBD2 (5 bases). The J call may not be correct, given that the DNA end is closer to TRBJ2-7. The CDR3 is 14 amino acids. Germline V gene lookup returns CDR1 SGHAT and CDR2 FQNNGV. The CDR3 DNA is TGTGCCAGCAGCTTAGACTCTAGCTGGTACGAGCAGTACTTC. Translating it yields CASSLDSSWYEQYF.

The genes are TRBV11-1 and TRBJ1-2, with 10 bases identical to TRBD1. Germline CDR1 is SGHAT and CDR2 is FQDESV (reference sequence). The CDR3 is 14 residues long. The ends lost 5 bases at V and 4 bases at J; junction bases unmatched: 4. The CDR3 region is CASSRQGAGYGYTF. As DNA, the CDR3 is TGTGCCAGCAGCCGACAGGGGGCTGGCTATGGCTACACCTTC.

The J gene is TRBJ2-3, the V gene TRBV7-2; 8 nucleotides align to TRBD2. This CDR3 comprises 17 residues. The ends lost 8 bases at V and 3 bases at J; junction bases unmatched: 16. Germline lookup yields CDR1 SGHTA and CDR2 FQGNSA. In DNA form, the CDR3 reads TGTGCCAGCGGGGCCCAAGTATCTAGCGGGCCAACAGATACGCAGTATTTT. The encoded protein is CASGAQVSSGPTDTQYF.

This chain uses TRBV6-6 with TRBJ1-2; 10 positions match TRBD1. Germline-derived CDR1 and CDR2 are MNHNY and SVGAGI (reference sequence). V lost 5 bases, J lost 4 bases, and 4 bases stayed unmatched. The CDR3 covers 14 residues. The CDR3, as DNA: TGTGCCAGCAGTAGCAGGACAGGGGGCTATGGCTACACCTTC. This encodes CASSSRTGGYGYTF.

A note on this clonotype: It may be a read error: a sequence one base away is much more abundant. The chain carries TRBV27 and TRBJ2-5; possible D gene TRBD1, 5 bases. This CDR3 has 14 residues. Trimming took off 5 bases at V and 7 bases at J, with 17 bases between the two ends. The germline V gene encodes CDR1 MNHEY and CDR2 SMNVEV (reference sequence). As DNA, the CDR3 is TGTGCCAGCAGTGTAATGGCGGCCCAGGGGACCCAGTACTTC. Protein product: CASSVMAAQGTQYF.

This clonotype was counted many times. The CDR3, as DNA: TGTGCCAGCAGCCGCCGACAGGGTTTCGCGAACACCGGGGAGCTGTTTTTT. Residues: CASSRRQGFANTGELFF. The chain is built from TRBV4-2 and TRBJ2-2; 7 bases align to TRBD1. CDR3 length: 17 residues. Germline CDR1 and CDR2: LGHNA and YNFKEQ. V gave up 4 bases and J gave up 0 bases; unmatched junction bases: 8.

The rearrangement joins TRBV7-8 to TRBJ2-1, with 12 nucleotides matching TRBD2. Near its end, the DNA agrees better with TRBJ2-7, so the J call may be wrong. Germline V CDR1 and CDR2: SGHVS, FQNEAQ. The CDR3 has 16 residues. This CDR3 is CASSRTSGNNYNEQYF. The CDR3 region has the DNA TGTGCCAGCAGCCGGACTAGCGGGAACAACTACAATGAGCAGTACTTC.

This clonotype was detected only a few times. This chain joins TRBV20-1 and TRBJ2-4; D is ambiguous. The CDR3 contains 12 residues. Deletions cut 5 bases from V and 6 bases from J, with 11 bases between. Germline CDR1 is DFQATT and CDR2 is SNEGSKA (reference sequence). CDR3 protein: CSALTPPNIQYF. The DNA of the CDR3 is TGCAGTGCTCTGACACCCCCAAACATTCAGTACTTC.

This clonotype has only one observation. The chain combines TRBV7-2 with TRBJ1-1; 7 nucleotides line up with TRBD1. The CDR3 is 15 amino acids. Germline V lookup: CDR1 SGHTA, CDR2 FQGNSA. The ends lost 5 bases at V and 3 bases at J; junction bases unmatched: 9. CDR3 residues: CASSVRQGTHTEAFF. The CDR3 DNA sequence: TGTGCCAGCAGCGTACGACAGGGTACTCACACTGAAGCTTTCTTT.

This clonotype was counted between two and nine times. The chain couples TRBV20-1 to TRBJ2-3; D gene uncertain. The V gene lost 0 bases and the J gene lost 0 bases, with 10 bases spanning the gap. Germline CDR1 and CDR2: DFQATT and SNEGSKA (reference sequence). There are 15 residues in the CDR3. The CDR3 loop reads CSARDPHGSTDTQYF. The CDR3 nucleotides are TGCAGTGCTAGAGATCCCCACGGTAGCACAGATACGCAGTATTTT.

This chain connects TRBV12-3 or TRBV12-4 to TRBJ1-6; no clear D. The V end was cut by 1 base, the J end by 7 bases, with 2 bases between. This CDR3 is built from 12 residues. CDR3 sequence reads: CASSLGNSPLHF. The CDR3 nucleotides are TGTGCCAGCAGTTTAGGAAATTCACCCCTCCACTTT.

The V and J genes are TRBV12-3 or TRBV12-4 and TRBJ1-5; TRBD1 might be the D (5 bases). This CDR3 spans 13 amino acids. Trimming took off 3 bases at V and 7 bases at J, with 10 bases between the two ends. The CDR3 sequence is CASSFGARQPQHF. The CDR3 DNA reads TGTGCCAGCAGTTTTGGGGCCCGCCAGCCCCAGCATTTT.

The chain combines TRBV28 with TRBJ2-4; TRBD1 might be the D (5 bases). V lost 2 bases and J lost 3, with 11 bases in between. The CDR3 length is 15 residues. The germline CDR1 and CDR2 sequences are MDHEN and SYDVKM. Written as DNA, the CDR3 is TGTGCCAGCAGTTTAAGTCAGGGTAGCAAAAACATTCAGTACTTC. Encoded protein: CASSLSQGSKNIQYF.

The rearrangement joins TRBV7-8 to TRBJ2-6; D possibly corresponds to TRBD2 (6 bases). This CDR3 is built from 17 residues. Germline V gene sequence: CDR1 SGHVS, CDR2 FQNEAQ. The germline V and J ends were trimmed by 5 bases and 2 bases, with 16 bases remaining between them. The CDR3 loop is CASSRTGGAAGANVLTF. Written as DNA, the CDR3 is TGTGCCAGCAGCCGGACTGGAGGGGCTGCTGGGGCCAACGTCCTGACTTTC.

The rearrangement links TRBV5-1 to TRBJ2-1, with D perhaps given as TRBD1 or TRBD2 (6 bases each). CDR1 is SGHRS and CDR2 is YFSETQ in the germline V gene. V was shortened by 7 bases and J by 2 bases, with 13 bases between the two germline ends. The CDR3 is made up of 14 amino acids. The CDR3 nucleotides are TGCGCCAGCGGGCTCGGGGGCCCCTACAATGAGCAGTTCTTC. It codes for CASGLGGPYNEQFF. The whole variable domain, filled in from reference TRBV5-1 and TRBJ2-1, reads KAGVTQTPRYLIKTRGQQVTLSCSPISGHRSVSWYQQTPGQGLQFLFEYFSETQRNKGNFPGRFSGRQFSNSRSEMNVSTLELGDSALYLCASGLGGPYNEQFFGPGTRLTVL.

This clonotype was observed a handful of times. The chain joins TRBV7-9 to TRBJ1-2; D might be TRBD1 (6 bases). Germline CDR1 and CDR2: SEHNR and FQNEAQ (reference sequence). The V end lost 5 bases, the J end lost 12 bases, and 16 bases lay between the germline ends. The CDR3 runs 12 residues. CDR3 residues: CASSRQDSSHTF. CDR3 nucleotide sequence: TGTGCCAGCAGCCGTCAGGACAGTTCGCACACCTTC.

As to this clonotype: This may be a read error: a much more frequent sequence differs by one nucleotide. V usage is TRBV12-3 or TRBV12-4 and J usage is TRBJ2-5; 7 nucleotides match TRBD2. The CDR3 totals 14 residues. CDR3 in amino acids: CTSSVAGVAETQYF. The CDR3 DNA reads TGTACCAGCAGTGTGGCGGGAGTGGCAGAGACCCAGTACTTC.

The genes are TRBV18 and TRBJ2-7, with 10 bases lining up with TRBD1. The CDR3 runs 17 residues. Looked up from germline, CDR1 is KGHSH and CDR2 is LQKENI. J gave up 7 bases and V 0 bases, and 12 bases lay outside the gene matches. The chain's CDR3 is CASSPPRTGGNYNEQYF. The CDR3, as DNA: TGTGCCAGCTCACCACCTAGGACAGGGGGGAACTACAATGAGCAGTACTTC.

The rearrangement uses TRBV29-1 and TRBJ2-7; D tentatively fits TRBD1 or TRBD2 (5 bases each). The CDR3 spans 13 residues. Per the germline V gene, CDR1 is SQVTM and CDR2 is ANQGSEA. The CDR3 sequence is CSARGGTGYEQYF. CDR3 DNA sequence: TGCAGTGCTAGAGGAGGAACAGGCTACGAGCAGTACTTC.

This clonotype was observed a few times. The chain links TRBV6-5 to TRBJ2-5, with D unclear. The CDR3 runs to 12 residues. From germline, CDR1 is MNHEY and CDR2 SVGAGI. V lost 6 bases and J 2 bases, leaving 7 bases between the germline ends. The CDR3, as DNA: TGTGCCAGCAGGGCCCTACAAGAGACCCAGTACTTC. Protein: CASRALQETQYF.